One and the same sample provided the 5 T cell receptor beta chains below, sequenced in a study of blood T cells in healthy people across ages. Then a second PCR, running about 6 to 12 cycles, was carried out with a sample-barcoded 5' primer and a J-beta primer mix. TCRdb reprocessed the 5' RACE reads with MiXCR, giving one entry per CDR3 protein. The repertoire holds approximately 730,000 distinct CDR3 sequences, with roughly 47% as singletons. The specimen sequenced was blood. The receptors derive from a woman between 55 and 75 years old in good health.

The chain recombines TRBV20-1 with TRBJ2-1; D is ambiguous. The CDR3 sequence is 12 residues long. Germline assignment: CDR1 DFQATT and CDR2 SNEGSKA (reference sequence). Trimming removed 5 bases at V and 0 bases at J, with 5 bases between. CDR3 amino acids: CSALRSYNEQFF. DNA of the CDR3: TGCAGTGCTCTCCGCTCCTACAATGAGCAGTTCTTC.

The chain has TRBV20-1 and TRBJ1-2; D gene unclear. This CDR3 is built from 14 residues. CDR1 DFQATT and CDR2 SNEGSKA come from the germline V gene (reference sequence). Trimming pared 3 bases from V and 8 bases from J, leaving 19 bases between. Here the CDR3 DNA reads TGCAGTGCTAGTCGTCAAGGCTACGGCCTCGGCTACACCTTC. Amino acids: CSASRQGYGLGYTF.

CDR3 DNA: TGTGCCACCAGTGATACTACAGGGGAGAATGAGCAGTTCTTC. Residues: CATSDTTGENEQFF. This sequence joins TRBV24-1 and TRBJ2-1; 7 nucleotides match TRBD1. V trimming: 3 bases; J trimming: 7 bases; junction bases outside the gene matches: 5. The germline CDR1 and CDR2 sequences are KGHDR and SFDVKD. The CDR3 has 14 amino acids.

This clonotype was counted a few times. V is TRBV6-1 and J is TRBJ2-3; D is ambiguous. Germline V gene sequence: CDR1 MNHNS, CDR2 SASEGT. V dropped 2 bases and J dropped 4 bases, with 13 bases sitting between them. CDR3 length: 15 amino acids. CDR3 nucleotide sequence: TGTGCCAGCAGTGAATCAGGAAGTAGGGCAGATACGCAGTATTTT. Its translation is CASSESGSRADTQYF.

This clonotype was detected only a few times. The V and J genes are TRBV7-3 and TRBJ1-5; TRBD1 is a possible D gene (6 bases). Germline values: CDR1 SGHTA, CDR2 FQGTGA. Trimming stripped 5 bases from V and 5 bases from J, with 10 bases between. CDR3 length equals 13 residues. In DNA, the CDR3 is TGTGCCAGCAGCCAGGACAGCCATCAGCCCCAGCATTTT. It codes for CASSQDSHQPQHF.